Listed here are 26 T cell receptor beta chains from one sample, sequenced in a study of blood T cells in healthy people across ages. The authors ran a second PCR of about 7 to 12 cycles using a sample-barcoded 5' primer and a J-beta primer mix. TCRdb analysed the 5' RACE reads with MiXCR anew, one entry per CDR3 protein. Among about 1.4 million distinct CDR3 sequences listed, approximately 63% were seen once. Input material: blood. These receptors were collected from a man in his late teens or twenties in good health.

This clonotype has just a few counts. The rearrangement joins TRBV15 to TRBJ2-4; D is unresolved. CDR1 and CDR2 from the germline V gene are LNHNV and YYDKDF (reference sequence). This CDR3 has 15 amino acids. Trimming left V 3 bases short and J 2 bases short, with 11 bases between. In nucleotides, the CDR3 is TGTGCCACCAGCAGTCCGGTCGACTCCAAAAACATTCAGTACTTC. Its translation: CATSSPVDSKNIQYF.

This clonotype showed up just a few times. The chain joins TRBV20-1 to TRBJ1-1; 12 bases fit TRBD1. The CDR3 totals 13 residues. Germline V gene lookup returns CDR1 DFQATT and CDR2 SNEGSKA (reference sequence). Trimming at V came to 6 bases and at J to 7 bases, leaving 6 bases not matched to a gene. The CDR3 sequence: CSARDRGLSEAFF. CDR3 DNA: TGCAGTGCCAGGGACAGGGGGCTTAGTGAAGCTTTCTTT.

V usage is TRBV28 and J usage is TRBJ2-7; 7 bases are a match to TRBD1. Looked up from germline, CDR1 is MDHEN and CDR2 is SYDVKM. J lost 7 bases, V lost 6 bases, and 12 bases had no gene match. There are 14 residues in the CDR3. The CDR3 sequence: CASRLAGGYEEQYF. The DNA of the CDR3 is TGTGCCAGCAGGCTGGCAGGGGGATACGAAGAGCAGTACTTC.

This clonotype has a single count. This chain uses TRBV5-1 with TRBJ1-2; the D gene is possibly TRBD1 (6 bases). The germline V and J ends were trimmed by 2 bases and 8 bases, with 19 bases remaining between them. The CDR3 totals 15 residues. CDR1 is SGHRS, CDR2 YFSETQ, per germline. The CDR3 loop reads CASSFVASGARGYTF. The CDR3 DNA reads TGCGCCAGCAGCTTTGTGGCTTCGGGGGCCCGAGGCTACACCTTC.

There are a few counts of this clonotype. This CDR3 reads CASTQGSVQETQYF. CDR3 nucleotide sequence: TGTGCCAGCACCCAAGGAAGCGTCCAAGAGACCCAGTACTTC. V gene TRBV6-2 or TRBV6-3 combines with J gene TRBJ2-5, with D uncertain. Trimming cost V 7 bases and J 1 base, with 13 bases left between them. CDR1 is MNHEY and CDR2 is SVGEGT in the germline V gene. This CDR3 contains 14 residues.

This clonotype was detected only once. At one end, the junction sequence differs from germline, possibly due to a read error. V is TRBV11-2 and J is TRBJ1-4; 8 bases match TRBD1. Germline CDR1 reads SGHAT; CDR2 reads FQNNGV. CDR3 length: 12 residues. The CDR3 protein is CAGRTGNEKLFF. The CDR3 coding sequence is TGTGCCGGCAGGACAGGGAATGAAAAACTGTTTTTT.

This clonotype was found once. The rearrangement joins TRBV7-9 to TRBJ1-6; TRBD1 might be the D (5 bases). This CDR3 region has 14 residues. CDR1 is SEHNR and CDR2 is FQNEAQ in the germline V gene (reference sequence). V lost 11 bases and J 7 bases, leaving 18 bases between the germline ends. This chain's CDR3 is CASGAIGANSPLHF. CDR3 nucleotides: TGTGCCTCCGGCGCCATCGGGGCGAATTCACCCCTCCACTTT.

This clonotype was counted only a few times. This chain joins TRBV9 and TRBJ2-6; D uncertain. The V and J ends lost 1 base and 0 bases respectively, with 5 bases between them. This CDR3 contains 15 residues. In germline, CDR1 is SGDLS, CDR2 YYNGEE. The CDR3 region is CASSVTSSGANVLTF. Here the CDR3 DNA reads TGTGCCAGCAGCGTAACCAGCTCTGGGGCCAACGTCCTGACTTTC.

This clonotype was seen a handful of times. The V gene is TRBV7-2, the J gene TRBJ2-5; 7 positions match TRBD1. Germline V gives CDR1 SGHTA, CDR2 FQGNSA. This CDR3 spans 12 amino acids. The J segment lost 11 bases and the V segment lost 1 base, leaving 4 bases of the junction unmatched. The CDR3 coding sequence is TGTGCCAGCAGCTTAGGACAGGGCAAGCAGTACTTC. It encodes CASSLGQGKQYF.

This clonotype was found a few times. The V gene is TRBV7-2, the J gene TRBJ2-7, with unresolved D. Germline CDR1 and CDR2: SGHTA and FQGNSA. The CDR3 has 13 amino acids. The V end was cut by 1 base, the J end by 6 bases, with 10 bases between. The CDR3 sequence is CASSLVAVGEQYF. Written as DNA, the CDR3 is TGTGCCAGCAGCTTAGTCGCGGTTGGCGAGCAGTACTTC. The full variable domain, completed using reference TRBV7-2 and TRBJ2-7, is GAGVSQSPSNKVTEKGKDVELRCDPISGHTALYWYRQSLGQGLEFLIYFQGNSAPDKSGLPSDRFSAERTGGSVSTLTIQRTQQEDSAVYLCASSLVAVGEQYFGPGTRLTVT.

The chain links TRBV2 to TRBJ2-1, with D possibly matching TRBD2 (6 bases). Between the trimmed V and J ends, which lost 8 bases and 1 base, there was a span of 12 bases. Germline V gene lookup returns CDR1 SNHLY and CDR2 FYNNEI. The CDR3 is made up of 14 amino acids. CDR3 DNA: TGTGCCAGCCCTGGGGACTTATCCTACAATGAGCAGTTCTTC. It codes for CASPGDLSYNEQFF.

The V gene is TRBV27, the J gene TRBJ1-2; D is uncertain. V dropped 0 bases and J dropped 6 bases, with 8 bases sitting between them. This CDR3 region has 13 residues. The germline gives CDR1 MNHEY, CDR2 SMNVEV (reference sequence). In DNA, the CDR3 is TGTGCCAGCAGTTTATCCCCACAGAATGGCTACACCTTC. Translating gives CASSLSPQNGYTF.

The V and J genes are TRBV7-2 and TRBJ2-2; 7 bases match TRBD2. The CDR3 has 16 amino acids. The V and J ends lost 4 bases and 4 bases, in that order; junction bases with no gene match: 9. Germline assignment: CDR1 SGHTA and CDR2 FQGNSA. CDR3 sequence reads: CASSSQTGLLTGELFF. CDR3 DNA sequence: TGTGCCAGCAGCTCTCAAACGGGACTACTCACCGGGGAGCTGTTTTTT.

V gene TRBV27 combines with J gene TRBJ1-2; D is ambiguous. This CDR3 is built from 12 residues. The germline V gene encodes CDR1 MNHEY and CDR2 SMNVEV (reference sequence). Trimming took off 8 bases at V and 4 bases at J, with 11 bases between the two ends. The CDR3 reads CASRGNFYGYTF. In DNA form, the CDR3 reads TGTGCCAGCCGTGGAAATTTCTATGGCTACACCTTC.

This sequence joins TRBV6-6 and TRBJ1-5; no definite D call. Trimming took 4 bases from V and 5 from J, leaving 9 bases between them. Germline loops: CDR1 MNHNY, CDR2 SVGAGI (reference sequence). There are 13 residues in the CDR3. The CDR3 coding sequence is TGTGCCAGCAGTTCGGGAACCGATCAGCCCCAGCATTTT. It translates to CASSSGTDQPQHF.

Concerning this clonotype: At one boundary the junction diverges from the germline segment, which might be a read error. The CDR3 sequence: CARSQERRDEKLFF. CDR3 nucleotide sequence: TGCGCCAGGAGCCAAGAGCGTAGAGATGAAAAACTGTTTTTT. The chain couples TRBV4-3 to TRBJ1-4; D remains ambiguous. This CDR3 is built from 14 residues. Looked up from germline, CDR1 is LGHNA and CDR2 is YSLEER.

This clonotype has just a few counts. V usage is TRBV12-3 or TRBV12-4 and J usage is TRBJ2-3, with 7 bases aligning to TRBD2. J gave up 10 bases and V 6 bases, and 7 bases lay outside the gene matches. This CDR3 is built from 12 residues. The CDR3 reads CASSPRGFSQYF. The CDR3 DNA reads TGTGCCAGCAGCCCGCGGGGGTTTTCGCAGTATTTT.

This clonotype has just one count. The chain carries TRBV20-1 and TRBJ1-2; no definite D call. The V gene's germline CDR1 is DFQATT and CDR2 SNEGSKA (reference sequence). V was pared by 0 bases and J by 2 bases, with 19 bases between. This CDR3 spans 17 amino acids. Here the CDR3 DNA reads TGCAGTGCTAGAGACCAAACACGCACCACTACGAACTATGGCTACACCTTC. This translates into CSARDQTRTTTNYGYTF.

The J gene is TRBJ1-1, the V gene TRBV6-6, with TRBD1 identical over 8 bases. With V trimmed by 7 bases and J by 4 bases, 17 bases remained unmatched. The CDR3 has 17 amino acids. Germline V CDR1 and CDR2: MNHNY, SVGAGI (reference sequence). CDR3 sequence: CASTPLGRGRGSTEAFF. CDR3 nucleotide sequence: TGTGCCAGCACCCCCCTAGGCAGGGGGCGCGGGAGCACTGAAGCTTTCTTT.

This clonotype was counted a few times. The chain carries TRBV4-2 and TRBJ2-1; D remains ambiguous. With 0 bases removed from V and 7 bases from J, the gap between germline ends came to 10 bases. Germline CDR1 LGHNA, CDR2 YNFKEQ. The CDR3 spans 14 residues. This CDR3 reads CASSQDRSGNEQFF. As DNA, the CDR3 is TGTGCCAGCAGCCAAGATCGCTCTGGGAATGAGCAGTTCTTC.

This chain connects TRBV6-5 to TRBJ2-7; 10 bases line up with TRBD2. The CDR3 length is 14 residues. The junction had 8 bases not matched to a gene; V was cut back by 5 bases and J by 7 bases. Germline CDR1 MNHEY, CDR2 SVGAGI. The CDR3 loop reads CASSEAGGLGEQYF. The CDR3 bases are TGTGCCAGCAGTGAAGCGGGAGGGCTAGGGGAGCAGTACTTC.

The chain couples TRBV7-9 to TRBJ1-4; D is uncertain. Germline CDR1 SEHNR, CDR2 FQNEAQ (reference sequence). Trimming cost V 2 bases and J 7 bases, with 17 bases left between them. This CDR3 is 16 amino acids long. Here the CDR3 reads CASSLFGPRSGEKLFF. The CDR3 nucleotides read TGTGCCAGCAGCTTATTTGGACCGCGATCGGGTGAAAAACTGTTTTTT.

This clonotype was counted a single time. This sequence joins TRBV5-1 and TRBJ2-6; 12 nucleotides agree with TRBD1. The V and J ends lost 3 bases and 0 bases, in that order; junction bases with no gene match: 13. The germline V gene encodes CDR1 SGHRS and CDR2 YFSETQ. CDR3 length: 21 amino acids. The CDR3 spells CASSSGQGASYPLSGANVLTF. The CDR3 coding sequence is TGCGCCAGCAGCTCGGGACAGGGGGCGAGTTATCCTCTCTCTGGGGCCAACGTCCTGACTTTC.

This chain links TRBV5-1 with TRBJ1-2; 9 bases agree with TRBD1. Germline V lookup: CDR1 SGHRS, CDR2 YFSETQ. The CDR3 has 14 residues. The V and J ends lost 4 bases and 5 bases, in that order; junction bases with no gene match: 6. The CDR3 nucleotides are TGCGCCAGCAGCGTACAGGGGGCCGGATATGGCTACACCTTC. This gives the protein CASSVQGAGYGYTF.

The sample holds a few counts of this clonotype. The rearrangement links TRBV11-1 to TRBJ1-1; 10 bases fit TRBD1. This CDR3 spans 16 amino acids. V was clipped by 5 bases and J by 1 base; unmatched bases: 7. The V gene's germline CDR1 is SGHAT and CDR2 FQDESV (reference sequence). The CDR3 spells CASSPARDRGNTEAFF. The CDR3 nucleotides are TGTGCCAGCAGCCCGGCCAGGGACAGGGGGAACACTGAAGCTTTCTTT.

This clonotype was seen only a few times. The chain couples TRBV29-1 to TRBJ2-5, with D perhaps matching TRBD2 (6 bases). The CDR3 has 16 residues. Trimming cost V 3 bases and J 5 bases, with 22 bases left between them. The germline V gene has CDR1 SQVTM and CDR2 ANQGSEA. CDR3 sequence (DNA): TGCAGCGTTGATATTGTTGAGACTAGGAGAAGGGAGACCCAGTACTTC. This translates into CSVDIVETRRRETQYF.